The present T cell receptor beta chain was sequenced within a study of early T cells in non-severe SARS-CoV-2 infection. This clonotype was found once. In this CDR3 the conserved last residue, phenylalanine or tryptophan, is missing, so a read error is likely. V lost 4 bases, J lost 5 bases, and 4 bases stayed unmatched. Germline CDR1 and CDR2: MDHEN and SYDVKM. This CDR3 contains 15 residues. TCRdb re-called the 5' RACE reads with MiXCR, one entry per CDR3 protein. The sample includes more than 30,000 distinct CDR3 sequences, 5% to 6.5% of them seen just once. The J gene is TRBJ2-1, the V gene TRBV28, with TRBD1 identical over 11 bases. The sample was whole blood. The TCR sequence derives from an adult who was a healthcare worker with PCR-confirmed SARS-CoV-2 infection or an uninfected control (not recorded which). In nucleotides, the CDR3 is TGTGCCAGCAGTTCCGGACAGGGGGCTAACAATGAGCAGTTCTCC. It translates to CASSSGQGANNEQFS.